The present TCR beta chain was sequenced within a study of T cell changes during pregnancy in multiple sclerosis. Profiled with immunoSEQ multiplex PCR; TCRdb holds only in-frame clones, not every one. The sample includes approximately 100,000 clones, approximately 91% of them seen just once. This sequence originates from a female donor with multiple sclerosis, enrolled in a pregnancy study. Material: peripheral blood, obtained in the second trimester of pregnancy.

The CDR3 DNA reads as TGTGCCAGTACTACAGGGGGGTCACATCAGCCCCAGCATTTT. This codes for CASTTGGSHQPQHF. The chain couples TRBV19 to TRBJ1-5; 8 bases align to TRBD1. Germline loops: CDR1 LNHDA, CDR2 SQIVND (reference sequence). V lost 7 bases and J lost 5; bases outside the gene matches: 7. The CDR3 is 14 residues long.